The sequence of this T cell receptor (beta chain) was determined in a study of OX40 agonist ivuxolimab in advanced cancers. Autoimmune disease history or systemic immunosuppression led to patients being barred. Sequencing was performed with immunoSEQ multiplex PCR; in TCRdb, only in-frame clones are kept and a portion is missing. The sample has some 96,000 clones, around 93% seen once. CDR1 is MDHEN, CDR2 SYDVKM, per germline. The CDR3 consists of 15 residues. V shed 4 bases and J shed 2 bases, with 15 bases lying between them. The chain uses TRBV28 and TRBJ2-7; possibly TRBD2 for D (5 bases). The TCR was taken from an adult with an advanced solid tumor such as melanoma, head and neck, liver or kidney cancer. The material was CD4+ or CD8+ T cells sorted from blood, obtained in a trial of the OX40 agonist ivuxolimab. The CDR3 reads CASSSLADRAYEQYF. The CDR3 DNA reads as TGTGCCAGCAGTTCCCTAGCCGACCGAGCCTACGAGCAGTACTTC.